Listed below are T cell receptor beta chains from one sample, sequenced in a study of cytomegalovirus exposure and HLA in healthy donors. Produced via immunoSEQ multiplex PCR; TCRdb's table is partial and in-frame only. The table has about 150,000 clones, more than 75% seen once. The material sequenced was PBMCs. The receptors shown here come from a woman aged 40-49 years in good health and CMV-seronegative. The CDR3 runs from the conserved cysteine through the conserved F or W. Each record gives: CDR3 protein, CDR3 DNA, clone size, V gene, J gene, D gene, CDR3 length. A D gene is named only where the DNA matches it firmly. The size field is filled for only some rows; it gives once, few, many or a size class.

CASSVRLAGGTDTQYF,TGTGCCAGCAGCGTACGACTAGCGGGGGGTACAGATACGCAGTATTTT,-,TRBV9,TRBJ2-3,TRBD2,16
CASSYDNRHEQYF,TGTGCCAGCAGTTACGACAATCGTCACGAGCAGTACTTC,-,TRBV6-6,TRBJ2-7,-,13
CASSLGTGDQPQHF,TGTGCCAGCAGCTTAGGTACAGGGGATCAGCCCCAGCATTTT,-,TRBV7-6,TRBJ1-5,TRBD1,14
CAFSAGAEEQYF,TGTGCCTTTTCGGCGGGGGCGGAAGAGCAGTACTTC,-,TRBV6-5,TRBJ2-7,-,12
CASRGLFGEQYF,TGTGCCAGTCGAGGCCTGTTTGGGGAGCAGTACTTC,-,TRBV19,TRBJ2-7,-,12
CSVETGTSNTGELFF,TGCAGCGTTGAAACCGGGACTAGCAACACCGGGGAGCTGTTTTTT,-,TRBV29-1,TRBJ2-2,TRBD2,15
CASRWGQPGSYEQYF,TGTGCCAGCAGATGGGGACAGCCGGGTTCCTACGAGCAGTACTTC,-,TRBV7-2,TRBJ2-7,TRBD1,15
CASSPLELAGYNEQFF,TGTGCCAGCTCACCTTTGGAACTAGCGGGTTACAATGAGCAGTTCTTC,once,TRBV18,TRBJ2-1,TRBD2,16
CASSRWTSYEQYF,TGTGCCAGCAGCCGATGGACTTCCTACGAGCAGTACTTC,-,TRBV14,TRBJ2-7,-,13
CASRGRTSGSYEQYF,TGTGCCAGCAGGGGTAGGACTAGCGGCTCCTACGAGCAGTACTTC,-,TRBV2,TRBJ2-7,TRBD2,15
CASSLERLNEQFF,TGTGCCAGCAGCTTAGAACGACTGAATGAGCAGTTCTTC,once,TRBV7-8,TRBJ2-1,-,13
CASSPRTSGSYNEQFF,TGTGCCAGCAGCCCGCGGACTAGCGGATCCTACAATGAGCAGTTCTTC,-,TRBV7-7,TRBJ2-1,TRBD2,16
CASSPRGVRANTEAFF,TGTGCCAGTAGTCCACGCGGGGTCAGGGCGAACACTGAAGCTTTCTTT,-,TRBV19,TRBJ1-1,-,16
CASSQVRSTSYEQYF,TGCGCCAGCAGCCAAGTCCGGTCTACCTCCTACGAGCAGTACTTC,-,TRBV4-3,TRBJ2-7,-,15
CASSIFRGKAETQYF,TGTGCCAGCAGCATCTTTCGCGGGAAGGCGGAGACCCAGTACTTC,once,TRBV28,TRBJ2-5,-,15
CASSSGRGAFNEQFF,TGTGCCAGCAGCTCGGGGCGGGGGGCATTCAATGAGCAGTTCTTC,-,TRBV7-9,TRBJ2-1,TRBD2,15
CASRPTTSGGYTGELFF,TGTGCCAGCAGACCCACGACTAGCGGGGGATACACCGGGGAGCTGTTTTTT,-,TRBV5-4,TRBJ2-2,TRBD2,17
CAWSVGGETQYF,TGTGCCTGGAGTGTTGGGGGGGAGACCCAGTACTTC,few,TRBV30,TRBJ2-5,-,12
CASSLRQGYGGELFF,TGTGCCAGCAGTTTAAGACAGGGTTATGGCGGGGAGCTGTTTTTT,-,TRBV28,TRBJ2-2,TRBD1,15
CASSDSGANEKLFF,TGCGCCAGCAGTGATAGCGGAGCAAATGAAAAACTGTTTTTT,few,TRBV10-2,TRBJ1-4,-,14
CASSLTRGSTDTQYF,TGTGCCAGCAGCTTAACAAGGGGGTCCACAGATACGCAGTATTTT,-,TRBV7-3,TRBJ2-3,-,15
CASSQGDRGLSYGYTF,TGCGCCAGCAGCCAAGGGGACAGGGGGCTTAGTTATGGCTACACCTTC,-,TRBV4-1,TRBJ1-2,TRBD1,16
CASRTSGGIYEQYF,TGTGCCAGCCGTACTAGCGGGGGGATCTACGAGCAGTACTTC,-,TRBV6-1,TRBJ2-7,TRBD2,14
CASSEARGNEQFF,TGTGCCAGCAGTGAAGCGCGGGGGAATGAGCAGTTCTTC,-,TRBV6-1,TRBJ2-1,TRBD2,13
CASSLNPLPNTGELFF,TGTGCCAGCAGCTTAAACCCACTCCCGAACACCGGGGAGCTGTTTTTC,-,TRBV11-3,TRBJ2-2,-,16
CASSIRAERDEQFF,TGTGCCAGTAGTATAAGGGCAGAGAGGGATGAGCAGTTCTTC,-,TRBV19,TRBJ2-1,-,14
CASGVRGSEAFF,TGTGCCAGCGGCGTCAGGGGCTCTGAAGCTTTCTTT,-,TRBV7-2,TRBJ1-1,-,12
CASSRFPAGGHSDNEQFF,TGTGCCAGCTCACGGTTTCCAGCGGGAGGCCACTCGGACAATGAGCAGTTCTTC,-,TRBV18,TRBJ2-1,TRBD2,18
CASSHLGLAGGEQFF,TGCGCCAGCAGCCACCTGGGACTAGCGGGAGGGGAGCAGTTCTTC,once,TRBV4-1,TRBJ2-1,TRBD2,15
CASSQEGQVEIYTF,TGTGCCAGCAGCCAAGAAGGTCAGGTGGAAATCTACACCTTC,-,TRBV4-2,TRBJ1-2,-,14
CASSNRQGTDTQYF,TGTGCCAGCTCAAATAGACAGGGCACAGATACGCAGTATTTT,-,TRBV6-1,TRBJ2-3,-,14
CASTPDTPSGNTIYF,TGTGCCAGCACCCCGGACACCCCCTCTGGAAACACCATATATTTT,-,TRBV28,TRBJ1-3,-,15
CASSQGWTETYEQYF,TGTGCCAGCAGCCAAGGCTGGACAGAGACCTACGAGCAGTACTTC,-,TRBV4-2,TRBJ2-7,-,15
CASSPVGGGSTGELFF,TGTGCCAGCAGCCCGGTGGGGGGTGGAAGCACCGGGGAGCTGTTTTTT,-,TRBV7-3,TRBJ2-2,-,16
CSSSDGTVYNEQFF,TGTTCCAGCAGCGACGGGACAGTCTACAATGAGCAGTTCTTC,-,TRBV7-9,TRBJ2-1,TRBD1,14
CASSLGSLCYTF,TGCGCCAGCAGCCTCGGGTCCCTTTGCTACACCTTC,-,TRBV4-1,TRBJ1-2,-,12
CASSFRATNEKLFF,TGTGCCAGCAGTTTCAGGGCAACTAATGAAAAACTGTTTTTT,-,TRBV28,TRBJ1-4,-,14
CASSPGQGSPYGYTF,TGTGCCAGCTCACCCGGACAGGGCAGCCCCTATGGCTACACCTTC,-,TRBV18,TRBJ1-2,TRBD1,15
CASRYGLSSYEQYF,TGTGCCAGCAGATATGGACTGAGCTCCTACGAGCAGTACTTC,-,TRBV5-6,TRBJ2-7,-,14
CATQRGANVLTF,TGCGCCACCCAACGGGGGGCCAACGTCCTGACTTTC,-,TRBV10-1,TRBJ2-6,-,12
CASSPGGREQYF,TGTGCCAGCAGTCCAGGGGGCCGCGAGCAGTACTTC,-,TRBV28,TRBJ2-7,TRBD1,12
CAISGFGEYEQYF,TGTGCCATCAGTGGCTTCGGGGAGTACGAGCAGTACTTC,-,TRBV10-3,TRBJ2-7,-,13
CASSDRGQIQETQYF,TGTGCCAGCAGTGATAGGGGACAGATACAAGAGACCCAGTACTTC,-,TRBV25-1,TRBJ2-5,TRBD1,15
CARGGASLNSPLHF,TGTGCCAGGGGCGGGGCAAGTCTGAATTCACCCCTCCACTTT,once,TRBV19,TRBJ1-6,-,14
CASISGGAYNSPLHF,TGTGCCAGCATATCAGGGGGCGCGTATAATTCACCCCTCCACTTT,-,TRBV6-6,TRBJ1-6,TRBD1,15
CASSPTGQGLLDISYEQYF,TGTGCCAGCAGCCCTACCGGACAGGGTCTGTTAGACATCTCCTACGAGCAGTACTTC,-,TRBV11-2,TRBJ2-7,TRBD1,19
CASSFSRAVTYEQYF,TGTGCCAGCAGCTTCTCCAGGGCGGTTACCTACGAGCAGTACTTC,-,TRBV7-9,TRBJ2-7,-,15
CASSHDRIYGYTF,TGTGCCAGCAGCCACGACAGGATCTATGGCTACACCTTC,-,TRBV5-6,TRBJ1-2,-,13
CASSMVAGGTTHGYTF,TGTGCCAGTAGTATGGTCGCTGGAGGGACGACTCACGGCTACACCTTC,-,TRBV19,TRBJ1-2,-,16
CASTLAGVWRNEQFF,TGTGCCAGCACGCTAGCGGGAGTTTGGAGGAATGAGCAGTTCTTC,few,TRBV7-2,TRBJ2-1,TRBD2,15
CASSLAGERYTF,TGTGCCAGCAGCTTGGCAGGGGAACGCTACACCTTC,-,TRBV5-4,TRBJ1-2,-,12
CASEDGRRPNYGYTF,TGTGCCAGCGAAGACGGCAGGCGACCTAACTATGGCTACACCTTC,-,TRBV28,TRBJ1-2,-,15